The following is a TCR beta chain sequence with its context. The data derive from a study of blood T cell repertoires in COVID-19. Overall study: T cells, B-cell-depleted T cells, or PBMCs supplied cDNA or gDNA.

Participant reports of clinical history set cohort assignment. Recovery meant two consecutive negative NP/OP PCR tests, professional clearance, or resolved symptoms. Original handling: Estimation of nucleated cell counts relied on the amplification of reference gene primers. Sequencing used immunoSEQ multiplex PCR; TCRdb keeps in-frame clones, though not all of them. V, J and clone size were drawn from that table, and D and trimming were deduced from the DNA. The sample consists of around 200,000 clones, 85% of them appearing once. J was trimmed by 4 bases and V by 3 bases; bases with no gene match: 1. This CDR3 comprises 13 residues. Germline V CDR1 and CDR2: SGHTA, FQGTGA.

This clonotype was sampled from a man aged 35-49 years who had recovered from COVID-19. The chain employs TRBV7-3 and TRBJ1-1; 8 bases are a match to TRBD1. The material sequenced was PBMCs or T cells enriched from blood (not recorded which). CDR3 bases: TGTGCCAGCAGCTTGGACAGGGTCACTGAAGCTTTCTTT. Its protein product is CASSLDRVTEAFF.